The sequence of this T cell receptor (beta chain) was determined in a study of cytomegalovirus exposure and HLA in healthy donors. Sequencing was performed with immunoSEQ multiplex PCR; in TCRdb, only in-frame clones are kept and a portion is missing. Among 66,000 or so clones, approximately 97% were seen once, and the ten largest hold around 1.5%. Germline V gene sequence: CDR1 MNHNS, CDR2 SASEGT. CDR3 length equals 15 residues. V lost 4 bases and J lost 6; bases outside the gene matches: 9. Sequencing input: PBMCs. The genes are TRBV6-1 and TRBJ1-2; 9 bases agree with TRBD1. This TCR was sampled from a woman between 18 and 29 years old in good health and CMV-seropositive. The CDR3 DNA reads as TGTGCCAGCAGTGTACCTTTAACAGGGGGCAATGGCTACACCTTC. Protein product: CASSVPLTGGNGYTF.